One sample yielded the 16 T cell receptor beta chains listed below, sequenced in a study of CD8 T cells in Susac syndrome. Random hexamers primed reverse transcription of about 0.5 to 1 ug RNA. TCRdb fed the immunoSEQ multiplex PCR reads into MiXCR, producing one record per CDR3 protein. Of some 200,000 distinct CDR3 sequences in the sample, approximately 95% were seen once. Material for sequencing was CD8+ T cells from PBMCs. The receptor set was obtained from a human donor with Susac syndrome.

The chain joins TRBV27 to TRBJ2-6; D might be TRBD2 (5 bases). The CDR3 sequence is 16 residues long. CDR1 and CDR2 (germline): MNHEY, SMNVEV (reference sequence). V shed 3 bases and J shed 4 bases, with 13 bases lying between them. CDR3 DNA sequence: TGTGCCAGCAGTTTGCTCACTAGTATCGGGGCCAACGTCCTGACTTTC. Translation: CASSLLTSIGANVLTF.

In DNA form, the CDR3 reads TGTGCCTGGAGTGTACAGCCCCCGAGTGGTGGCTACACCTTC. Protein: CAWSVQPPSGGYTF. The rearrangement uses TRBV30 and TRBJ1-2; D not certain. The CDR3 has 14 amino acids. V lost 0 bases and J lost 7, with 15 bases in between. Germline CDR1 reads GTSNPN; CDR2 reads SVGIG (reference sequence).

The chain is built from TRBV2 and TRBJ2-5; TRBD2 agrees at 9 bases. Germline CDR1 is SNHLY and CDR2 is FYNNEI. The CDR3 is made up of 15 amino acids. The ends lost 8 bases at V and 4 bases at J; junction bases unmatched: 11. The CDR3 reads CASASGAGGPETQYF. As DNA, the CDR3 is TGTGCCAGCGCATCGGGAGCGGGGGGTCCAGAGACCCAGTACTTC.

This chain connects TRBV9 to TRBJ2-5; TRBD2 matches 13 bases. CDR3 length: 17 residues. CDR1 is SGDLS and CDR2 is YYNGEE in the germline V gene. J lost 4 bases, V lost 0 bases, and 6 bases had no gene match. CDR3 sequence: CASSVGGLAGVLETQYF. The CDR3 DNA sequence: TGTGCCAGCAGCGTAGGAGGACTAGCGGGGGTCTTAGAGACCCAGTACTTC.

The chain recombines TRBV5-1 with TRBJ2-7, with unresolved D. This CDR3 is built from 14 residues. The germline V and J ends were trimmed by 4 bases and 2 bases, with 13 bases remaining between them. Germline assignment: CDR1 SGHRS and CDR2 YFSETQ. The CDR3 sequence: CASSPDGSPYEQYF. The CDR3 DNA reads as TGCGCCAGCAGCCCCGACGGTTCCCCCTACGAGCAGTACTTC.

The chain links TRBV27 to TRBJ1-2; the D is unclear. V gave up 4 bases and J gave up 4 bases, with 10 bases separating them. The CDR3 contains 13 residues. In germline, CDR1 is MNHEY, CDR2 SMNVEV (reference sequence). CDR3 in DNA: TGTGCCAGCAGTTCAAGTCTCAGCTATGGCTACACCTTC. This gives the protein CASSSSLSYGYTF.

The chain uses TRBV27 and TRBJ1-5, with a weak D call TRBD1 (5 bases). CDR3 length: 13 residues. V was pared by 3 bases and J by 7 bases, with 10 bases between. Germline-derived CDR1 and CDR2 are MNHEY and SMNVEV (reference sequence). DNA for the CDR3: TGTGCCAGCAGTTTGAGGGGTTTGCAGCCCCAGCATTTT. Amino acid sequence: CASSLRGLQPQHF.

The chain uses TRBV30 and TRBJ1-1; D is unclear. V gave up 2 bases and J gave up 0 bases, with 7 bases separating them. The CDR3 contains 13 residues. CDR1 and CDR2 from the germline V gene are GTSNPN and SVGIG (reference sequence). The CDR3, as DNA: TGTGCCTGGAGTACCGGCGTGAACACTGAAGCTTTCTTT. This gives the protein CAWSTGVNTEAFF.

The CDR3 sequence is CSVELGNEQFF. The CDR3 coding sequence is TGCAGCGTTGAACTAGGCAATGAGCAGTTCTTC. V is TRBV29-1 and J is TRBJ2-1; D ambiguous. CDR1 SQVTM and CDR2 ANQGSEA come from the germline V gene. The CDR3 loop spans 11 amino acids. Trimming removed 2 bases from V and 6 bases from J, with 5 bases in between.

This clonotype was picked up one time. The CDR3 DNA follows: TGTGCCTGGAGTGCAGGGACTAGGGCAGATACGCAGTATTTT. This codes for CAWSAGTRADTQYF. The chain couples TRBV30 to TRBJ2-3, with TRBD2 matching over 8 bases. Germline loops: CDR1 GTSNPN, CDR2 SVGIG (reference sequence). V trimming: 1 base; J trimming: 4 bases; junction bases outside the gene matches: 4. The CDR3 length is 14 residues.

V and J are TRBV30 and TRBJ1-1; D gene unclear. Trimming took 3 bases from V and 4 from J, leaving 6 bases between them. CDR3 length equals 11 residues. Germline lookup yields CDR1 GTSNPN and CDR2 SVGIG (reference sequence). The CDR3 protein is CAWRTITEAFF. CDR3 in DNA: TGTGCCTGGAGGACGATCACTGAAGCTTTCTTT.

V is TRBV5-1 and J is TRBJ1-2; 9 bases match TRBD1. CDR1 and CDR2 (germline): SGHRS, YFSETQ. The length of the CDR3 is 14 residues. The trim removed 3 bases at V and 6 bases at J, leaving 6 bases unmatched. The CDR3 DNA is TGCGCCAGCAGCTCGATACAGGGGGCAGATGGCTACACCTTC. This encodes CASSSIQGADGYTF.

This chain links TRBV24-1 with TRBJ2-7, with a tentative D call TRBD2 (5 bases). Per the germline V gene, CDR1 is KGHDR and CDR2 is SFDVKD. The CDR3 totals 11 residues. Trimming removed 5 bases at V and 7 bases at J, with 8 bases between. CDR3 region: CATSGRREQYF. In DNA, the CDR3 is TGTGCCACCAGTGGTAGGAGGGAGCAGTACTTC.

This chain joins TRBV5-1 and TRBJ2-3; D is ambiguous. Trimming pared 0 bases from V and 2 bases from J, leaving 7 bases between. In germline, CDR1 is SGHRS, CDR2 YFSETQ. There are 14 residues in the CDR3. The CDR3 spells CASSLDGTTDTQYF. The CDR3 DNA sequence: TGCGCCAGCAGCTTGGACGGCACCACAGATACGCAGTATTTT.

The rearrangement links TRBV29-1 to TRBJ2-7, with a possible D match to TRBD1 (6 bases). There are 12 residues in the CDR3. Trimming pared 2 bases from V and 6 bases from J, leaving 11 bases between. Germline lookup yields CDR1 SQVTM and CDR2 ANQGSEA. The CDR3: CSVEYRAGEQYF. DNA of the CDR3: TGCAGCGTTGAATACAGGGCTGGCGAGCAGTACTTC.

The chain recombines TRBV28 with TRBJ2-7, with D possibly matching TRBD2 (6 bases). Trimming left V 4 bases short and J 0 bases short, with 16 bases between. This CDR3 has 16 amino acids. The V gene's germline CDR1 is MDHEN and CDR2 SYDVKM. DNA of the CDR3: TGTGCCAGCAGTTCCCCGGCTTCTAGCGACTCCTACGAGCAGTACTTC. This gives the protein CASSSPASSDSYEQYF.